This TCR beta chain was captured in a study of blood T cell repertoires in COVID-19. About the research overall: The United States, Italy and Spain provided the acute and convalescent COVID-19 samples.

In the original workflow: Amplification with reference gene primers provided the estimates of nucleated cell counts. Libraries were prepared by immunoSEQ multiplex PCR; TCRdb keeps only in-frame clonotypes and omits some of them. That table is the source of V, J and clone size, and D and trimming were worked out from the DNA. The table shows roughly 290,000 clones, with approximately 90% occurring only once. The sequence was obtained from a woman between 55 and 75 years old with acute or convalescent COVID-19. Material: peripheral blood.

The CDR3 region is CASSYLPSRGVYNEQFF. In nucleotides, the CDR3 is TGTGCCAGCAGCTACCTACCCAGTAGGGGCGTCTACAATGAGCAGTTCTTC. The J gene is TRBJ2-1, the V gene TRBV7-9; perhaps TRBD1 as D (5 bases). The CDR3 is 17 amino acids. Between the trimmed V and J ends, which lost 4 bases and 3 bases, there was a span of 19 bases. Germline V lookup: CDR1 SEHNR, CDR2 FQNEAQ (reference sequence). The complete variable domain, with remaining parts taken from reference TRBV7-9 and TRBJ2-1, reads DTGVSQNPRHKITKRGQNVTFRCDPISEHNRLYWYRQTLGQGPEFLTYFQNEAQLEKSRLLSDRFSAERPKGSFSTLEIQRTEQGDSAMYLCASSYLPSRGVYNEQFFGPGTRLTVL.